The 11 T cell receptor beta chains in this list originate from one sample, sequenced in a study of cytomegalovirus exposure and HLA in healthy donors. The PCR made use of 60 Vbeta and 13 Jbeta primers. Data came from immunoSEQ multiplex PCR; TCRdb stores just in-frame clones and leaves some out. The sample holds 100,000 to 150,000 clones, roughly 80% seen once. The specimen was PBMCs. The receptors stem from a female donor in good health and CMV-seronegative.

The CDR3 DNA reads as TGTGCCAGCAGTTTAAGGACAGGGGGAGAGACCCAGTACTTC. Its protein product is CASSLRTGGETQYF. The J gene is TRBJ2-5, the V gene TRBV27; 10 bases map to TRBD1. The germline CDR1 and CDR2 sequences are MNHEY and SMNVEV (reference sequence). The CDR3 covers 14 residues. Unmatched junction bases numbered 1, after V lost 2 bases and J lost 4 bases.

The J gene is TRBJ1-2, the V gene TRBV7-9; 9 positions match TRBD1. Germline assignment: CDR1 SEHNR and CDR2 FQNEAQ (reference sequence). The trim removed 3 bases at V and 5 bases at J, leaving 1 base unmatched. The CDR3 loop spans 13 amino acids. The DNA for the CDR3 is TGTGCCAGCAGCTTGGACAGGGGATATGGCTACACCTTC. This gives the protein CASSLDRGYGYTF.

The V gene is TRBV7-2, the J gene TRBJ1-1; possible D gene TRBD1, 6 bases. From germline, CDR1 is SGHTA and CDR2 FQGNSA. The CDR3 covers 14 residues. The ends were cut back, 1 base at V and 2 bases at J, with 8 bases in the middle. Written as DNA, the CDR3 is TGTGCCAGCAGCTTAGTACAGGGTAACACTGAAGCTTTCTTT. It codes for CASSLVQGNTEAFF.

V gene TRBV2 combines with J gene TRBJ2-4; D gene ambiguous. Trimming pared 1 base from V and 6 bases from J, leaving 7 bases between. The CDR3 contains 13 residues. CDR1 SNHLY and CDR2 FYNNEI come from the germline V gene. The CDR3 nucleotides are TGTGCCAGCAGTGAAGGGGCCCTAAACATTCAGTACTTC. Its protein is CASSEGALNIQYF.

The chain combines TRBV6-4 with TRBJ1-5, with 10 bases aligning to TRBD1. Germline lookup yields CDR1 MRHNA and CDR2 SNTAGT. The CDR3 runs to 19 residues. The trim removed 8 bases at V and 0 bases at J, leaving 16 bases unmatched. For the CDR3, the DNA is TGTGCCAGCGAAAGAGCCGGGACAGGGGATTTCCATAGCAATCAGCCCCAGCATTTT. As protein: CASERAGTGDFHSNQPQHF.

Here the CDR3 reads CASSLAGRSNTEAFF. The CDR3 DNA is TGTGCCAGCAGTTTAGCGGGGAGATCGAACACTGAAGCTTTCTTT. The chain combines TRBV28 with TRBJ1-1; D uncertain. There are 15 residues in the CDR3. CDR1 MDHEN and CDR2 SYDVKM come from the germline V gene. Trimming left V 2 bases short and J 1 base short, with 11 bases between.

The chain combines TRBV5-1 with TRBJ2-1; 9 bases align to TRBD2. Trimming took 2 bases from V and 6 from J; bases not matched to a gene: 3. Germline V gene data show CDR1 as SGHRS and CDR2 as YFSETQ. The length of the CDR3 is 14 residues. Written as DNA, the CDR3 is TGCGCCAGCAGCTTATCAGCGGGAGGCAATGAGCAGTTCTTC. This sequence encodes CASSLSAGGNEQFF.

V gene TRBV7-6 combines with J gene TRBJ2-5, with 7 bases aligning to TRBD2. CDR3 size: 17 residues. Trimming at V came to 1 base and at J to 2 bases, leaving 10 bases not matched to a gene. Germline CDR1 is SGHVS and CDR2 is FNYEAQ. CDR3 DNA: TGTGCCAGCAGCTTAGATTTCACAGCCGGGGGGCAAGAGACCCAGTACTTC. It encodes CASSLDFTAGGQETQYF.

This chain links TRBV7-3 with TRBJ2-2; TRBD2 matches at 8 bases. V shed 7 bases and J 1 base; nucleotides not matched to a gene: 2. The CDR3 spans 14 residues. Germline CDR1 and CDR2: SGHTA and FQGTGA. CDR3 nucleotide sequence: TGTGCCAGCAACCGGGGGGGGAACACCGGGGAGCTGTTTTTT. Its protein product is CASNRGGNTGELFF.

V is TRBV19 and J is TRBJ2-7, with TRBD1 identical over 7 bases. The V segment lost 7 bases and the J segment 3 bases; nucleotides outside the gene matches: 24. Germline V gene lookup returns CDR1 LNHDA and CDR2 SQIVND (reference sequence). This CDR3 has 19 amino acids. The CDR3 DNA reads as TGTGCCAGTATCTATAGATCCACCCCAGGGACAGCCACACACTACGAGCAGTACTTC. It yields the protein CASIYRSTPGTATHYEQYF.

This chain links TRBV28 with TRBJ1-1; no definite D call. There are 16 residues in the CDR3. V gave up 6 bases and J gave up 7 bases, with 24 bases separating them. Germline CDR1 MDHEN, CDR2 SYDVKM. CDR3 coding DNA: TGTGCCAGCAGGCCGCACCTTCGCGGCGGGTCAAATGAAGCTTTCTTT. It translates to CASRPHLRGGSNEAFF.